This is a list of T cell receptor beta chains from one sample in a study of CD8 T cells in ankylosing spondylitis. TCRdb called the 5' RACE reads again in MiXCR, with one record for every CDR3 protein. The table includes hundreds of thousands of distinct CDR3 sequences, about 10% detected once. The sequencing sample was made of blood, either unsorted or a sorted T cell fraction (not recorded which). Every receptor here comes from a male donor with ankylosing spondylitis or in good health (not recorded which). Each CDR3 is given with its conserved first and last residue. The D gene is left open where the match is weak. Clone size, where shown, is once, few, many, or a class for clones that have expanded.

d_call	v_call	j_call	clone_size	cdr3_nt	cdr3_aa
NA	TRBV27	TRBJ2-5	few	TGTGCCAGCAGTTCAACAGGGATCCGGGAGACCCAGTACTTC	CASSSTGIRETQYF
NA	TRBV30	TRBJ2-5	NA	TGTGCCTGGAGTGTACCCCACCGGGGCTTCCAAGAGACCCAGTACTTC	CAWSVPHRGFQETQYF
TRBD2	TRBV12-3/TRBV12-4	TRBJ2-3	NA	TGTGCCAGCTCCCCGGGGCCTAGCGGGGGGTCCAACGCAGATACGCAGTATTTT	CASSPGPSGGSNADTQYF
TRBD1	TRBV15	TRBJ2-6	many	TGTGCCACCAGCAGGACAGGGGGTTTCGACCTTGGGGCCAACGTCCTGACTTTC	CATSRTGGFDLGANVLTF
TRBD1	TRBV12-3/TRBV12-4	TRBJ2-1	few	TGTGCCAGCAGTTCCCGGGACAGGGGCGGCAATGAGCAGTTCTTC	CASSSRDRGGNEQFF
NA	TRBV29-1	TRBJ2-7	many	TGCAGCGTTTCCTCTCCCAGCGAGCAGTACTTC	CSVSSPSEQYF
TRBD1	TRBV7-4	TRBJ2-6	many	TGTGCCAGCAGCTCGTATTTTGGGACAGGGGTCTCTGGGGCCAACGTCCTGACTTTC	CASSSYFGTGVSGANVLTF
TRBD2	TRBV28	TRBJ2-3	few	TGTGCCAGCAGTTTATCGGCTAGCGGGGGGGGAAAGAGACGTACGCAGTATTTT	CASSLSASGGGKRRTQYF
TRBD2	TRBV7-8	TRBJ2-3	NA	TGTGCCAGCAGCTTAAGGGAAAGCGGGGGGGGCACAGATACGCAGTATTTT	CASSLRESGGGTDTQYF
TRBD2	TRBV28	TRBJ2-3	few	TGTGCCAGCAGCCAATCGGGCGGGGGGAGGGATACGCAGTATTTT	CASSQSGGGRDTQYF
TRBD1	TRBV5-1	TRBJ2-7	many	TGCGCCAGCAGCCCGGACAGGGCCTACGAGCAGTACTTC	CASSPDRAYEQYF
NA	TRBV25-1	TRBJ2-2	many	TGTGCCAGCAGTGGGCCCTACACCGGGGAGCTGTTTTTT	CASSGPYTGELFF
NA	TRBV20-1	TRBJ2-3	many	TGCAGTGCTACCGGACTTCGCACAGATACGCAGTATTTT	CSATGLRTDTQYF
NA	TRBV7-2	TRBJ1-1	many	TGTGCCAGCAGCTCAGAGACCGGGACCCCTCACCCTGAAGCTTTCTTT	CASSSETGTPHPEAFF
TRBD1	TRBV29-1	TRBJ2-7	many	TGCAGCGTTCACAGGGGGAGTTCCTACGAGCAGTACTTC	CSVHRGSSYEQYF
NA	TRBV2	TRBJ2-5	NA	TGTGCCAGCAGTGAATCTCGGACGGATCAAGAGACCCAGTACTTC	CASSESRTDQETQYF
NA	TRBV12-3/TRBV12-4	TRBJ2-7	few	TGTGCCAGCAGTCAAACCGGGGAGCAGTACTTC	CASSQTGEQYF
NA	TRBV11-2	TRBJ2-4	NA	TGTGCCAGCAGCTTAGATGGGGGGGCCCAAAACAAAATAGCCAAAAACATTCAGTACTTC	CASSLDGGAQNKIAKNIQYF
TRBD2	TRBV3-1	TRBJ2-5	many	TGTGCCAGCAGTATAGCGGGGGGCCAAGAGACCCAGTACTTC	CASSIAGGQETQYF
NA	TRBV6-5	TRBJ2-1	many	TGTGCCAGCAGTTACTCTCGTTACAAATCCTACAATGAGCAGTTCTTC	CASSYSRYKSYNEQFF
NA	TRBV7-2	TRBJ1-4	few	TGTGCCAGCAGCTCCTACAGGTCAACTAATGAAAAACTGTTTTTT	CASSSYRSTNEKLFF
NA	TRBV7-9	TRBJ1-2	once	TGTGCCAGCAGCGCCAACAGTAACTATGGCTACACCTTC	CASSANSNYGYTF
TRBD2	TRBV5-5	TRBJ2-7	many	TGTGCCAGCAGCTTGGATCCGACTAGCGCATACTACGAGCAGTACTTC	CASSLDPTSAYYEQYF
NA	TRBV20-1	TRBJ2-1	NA	TGCAGTGCTAGTTCGGCCCTGTCCTACTCCTACAATGAGCAGTTCTTC	CSASSALSYSYNEQFF
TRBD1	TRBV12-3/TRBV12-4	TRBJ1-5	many	TGTGCCAGCAGTTCCCTGGGACAGATCAATCAGCCCCAGCATTTT	CASSSLGQINQPQHF
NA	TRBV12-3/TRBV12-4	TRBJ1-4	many	TGTGCCAGCAGTTTAAATATTGAAGAAAAACTGTTTTTT	CASSLNIEEKLFF
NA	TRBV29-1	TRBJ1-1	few	TGCAGCGTTCGTCAGGGGCACGTTACTGAAGCTTTCTTT	CSVRQGHVTEAFF
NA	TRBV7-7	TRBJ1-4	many	TGTGCTAGCAGCTTAGGTCAGGGTTTTGGTGAAAAACTGTTTTTT	CASSLGQGFGEKLFF
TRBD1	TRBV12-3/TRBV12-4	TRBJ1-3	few	TGTGCCAGCAGGTGGCCGGGACAGTCGGCTGGAAACACCATATATTTT	CASRWPGQSAGNTIYF
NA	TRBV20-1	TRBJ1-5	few	TGCTGTGCTAGAGATTTGAGTCGCCGGGGTGACAATCAGCCCCAGCATTTT	CCARDLSRRGDNQPQHF
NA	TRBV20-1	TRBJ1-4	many	TGCAGTGCTAGAGTCGATCGGACGGCCCAAATTGAGGAACTGTTTTTT	CSARVDRTAQIEELFF
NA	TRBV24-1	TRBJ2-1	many	TGTGCCACCAGTGATTTTTTGGGGGGTGAGCAGTTCTTC	CATSDFLGGEQFF
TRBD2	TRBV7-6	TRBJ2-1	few	TGTGCCAGCAGCCAAAGCGGGACGTCGCATGAGCAGTTCTTC	CASSQSGTSHEQFF
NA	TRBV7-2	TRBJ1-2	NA	TGTGCCAGCAGCTTAGACCCTGAGACAGGCAACTATGGCTACACCTTC	CASSLDPETGNYGYTF
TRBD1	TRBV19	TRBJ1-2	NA	TGTGCCAGTAGCTCGGGTGGACAGGGGGCGCGAGGAGGCTACACCTTC	CASSSGGQGARGGYTF
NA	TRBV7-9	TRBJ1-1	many	TGTGCCAGCAGCCCTTCAGACAGGGAAGCTTTCTTT	CASSPSDREAFF
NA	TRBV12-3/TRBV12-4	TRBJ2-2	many	TGTGCCAGCAGTTTCGGGACCTTGAGCGGGGAGCTGTTTTTT	CASSFGTLSGELFF
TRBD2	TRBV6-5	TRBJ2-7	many	TGTGCCAGCAGTTCGACTAGCGGGGACTACTACGAGCAGTACTTC	CASSSTSGDYYEQYF